Listed below are T cell receptor beta chains from one sample, sequenced in a study of monozygotic twins with inflammatory bowel disease. Reprocessing the 5' RACE reads, TCRdb reports a single entry for every CDR3 protein and omits DNA. The sample features more than 350,000 distinct CDR3 sequences, with roughly 2.2% in its top ten. Sequences were obtained from blood. Source of these receptors: a human donor with ulcerative colitis or Crohn's disease, or a healthy co-twin of an affected twin (not recorded which). Each CDR3 is given with its conserved first and last residue. Each record gives: CDR3 protein, J gene, V gene.

cdr3_aa: CASKTDAGEKLFF
j_call: TRBJ1-4
v_call: TRBV2

cdr3_aa: CASSPPGYTEAFF
j_call: TRBJ1-1
v_call: TRBV6-2/TRBV6-3

cdr3_aa: CASSPWTGAYEQYF
j_call: TRBJ2-7
v_call: TRBV6-1

cdr3_aa: CASSLEGQGYYNEQFF
j_call: TRBJ2-1
v_call: TRBV11-2

cdr3_aa: CSVGRGDAEAFF
j_call: TRBJ1-1
v_call: TRBV29-1

cdr3_aa: CSASGLGTDTQYF
j_call: TRBJ2-3
v_call: TRBV20-1

cdr3_aa: CASSSQDRAGNEQFF
j_call: TRBJ2-1
v_call: TRBV5-4

cdr3_aa: CASSEHMGQLNTEAFF
j_call: TRBJ1-1
v_call: TRBV6-1

cdr3_aa: CASSLLGTGDYGYTF
j_call: TRBJ1-2
v_call: TRBV7-3

cdr3_aa: CASSLGAGRPEAFF
j_call: TRBJ1-1
v_call: TRBV7-2

cdr3_aa: CSARAHLAGGGTDTQYF
j_call: TRBJ2-3
v_call: TRBV20-1

cdr3_aa: CASSLRAGNQPQHF
j_call: TRBJ1-5
v_call: TRBV28

cdr3_aa: CSVENVGESGNTIYF
j_call: TRBJ1-3
v_call: TRBV29-1

cdr3_aa: CATLLAGSFHF
j_call: TRBJ2-7
v_call: TRBV6-5

cdr3_aa: CASSSPTSISTDTQYF
j_call: TRBJ2-3
v_call: TRBV7-9

cdr3_aa: CASSSTSGQETQYF
j_call: TRBJ2-5
v_call: TRBV5-1

cdr3_aa: CSAGGGRGPDTQYF
j_call: TRBJ2-3
v_call: TRBV20-1

cdr3_aa: CASSEGSAYGYTF
j_call: TRBJ1-2
v_call: TRBV7-2

cdr3_aa: CASIPKQGYFLTGTEAFF
j_call: TRBJ1-1
v_call: TRBV11-1

cdr3_aa: CASSFRGNYTF
j_call: TRBJ1-2
v_call: TRBV12-3/TRBV12-4

cdr3_aa: CASSLVADDEQFF
j_call: TRBJ2-1
v_call: TRBV7-9